The 32 T cell receptor beta chains presented below share a single source sample, sequenced in a study of T cell responses to AZD1222 COVID-19 vaccine. The repertoire was sequenced with immunoSEQ multiplex PCR; TCRdb's copy has only in-frame clones and lacks some. Of about 75,000 clones in the sample, approximately 88% were seen once. The material was peripheral blood, obtained 28 days after the second dose of the MenACWY control vaccine. All receptors come from an adult who received the MenACWY meningococcal vaccine as a control.

The chain combines TRBV5-1 with TRBJ1-4; D not resolved. V dropped 0 bases and J dropped 0 bases, with 12 bases sitting between them. Germline loops: CDR1 SGHRS, CDR2 YFSETQ. The CDR3 consists of 17 residues. The CDR3 is CASSLAEGPATNEKLFF. CDR3 bases: TGCGCCAGCAGCTTGGCGGAGGGCCCAGCAACTAATGAAAAACTGTTTTTT.

The chain uses TRBV6-5 and TRBJ1-1; D unresolved. Germline V gene data show CDR1 as MNHEY and CDR2 as SVGAGI. Trimming removed 3 bases at V and 0 bases at J, with 11 bases between. The length of the CDR3 is 15 residues. The CDR3 protein is CASSYGRAMNTEAFF. The DNA of the CDR3 is TGTGCCAGCAGTTATGGAAGGGCGATGAACACTGAAGCTTTCTTT.

This clone was detected a few times. The sample holds other DNA sequences that translate to the same CDR3. CDR3 amino acids: CASSLTSGGGLETQYF. As DNA, the CDR3 is TGTGCCAGCAGCTTGACTAGCGGGGGGGGTTTAGAGACCCAGTACTTC. The chain joins TRBV7-8 to TRBJ2-5; 14 nucleotides match TRBD2. CDR1 and CDR2 (germline): SGHVS, FQNEAQ. V shed 3 bases, J shed 4 bases, and the junction held 4 bases outside the gene matches. The CDR3 is 16 residues long.

J is TRBJ2-7 and V is TRBV5-6; D remains ambiguous. CDR3 length: 13 amino acids. CDR1 is SGHDT and CDR2 is YYEEEE in the germline V gene. The V gene lost 5 bases and the J gene lost 0 bases, with 9 bases spanning the gap. This CDR3 is CASSMKDSYEQYF. The CDR3, as DNA: TGTGCCAGCAGTATGAAAGACTCCTACGAGCAGTACTTC.

The chain links TRBV14 to TRBJ2-3; D is unclear. Looked up from germline, CDR1 is SGHDN and CDR2 is FVKESK. The V end lost 5 bases, the J end lost 2 bases, and 5 bases lay between the germline ends. The CDR3 is 12 amino acids. The CDR3 region has the DNA TGTGCCAGCAGCGCCCACACAGATACGCAGTATTTT. Translating gives CASSAHTDTQYF. Combining the CDR3 with reference TRBV14 and TRBJ2-3 gives the whole variable domain EAGVTQFPSHSVIEKGQTVTLRCDPISGHDNLYWYRRVMGKEIKFLLHFVKESKQDESGMPNNRFLAERTGGTYSTLKVQPAELEDSGVYFCASSAHTDTQYFGPGTRLTVL.

The gene calls are TRBV7-2 and TRBJ2-2; tentative D call: TRBD1 (5 bases). The CDR3 length is 15 residues. CDR1 and CDR2 (germline): SGHTA, FQGNSA. Trimming removed 1 base from V and 1 base from J, with 7 bases in between. The DNA of the CDR3 is TGTGCCAGCAGCTTAGGACAGTTGAACACCGGGGAGCTGTTTTTT. It translates to CASSLGQLNTGELFF.

The CDR3 sequence: CATRILTGGREKLFF. The CDR3 DNA reads as TGCGCCACCAGAATCCTGACAGGGGGACGAGAAAAACTGTTTTTT. The rearrangement uses TRBV4-1 and TRBJ1-4; 9 bases line up with TRBD1. The CDR3 sequence is 15 residues long. Germline lookup yields CDR1 MGHRA and CDR2 YSYEKL. The ends lost 10 bases at V and 8 bases at J; junction bases unmatched: 14.

This sequence joins TRBV19 and TRBJ1-2; no clear D gene. This CDR3 has 14 amino acids. From germline, CDR1 is LNHDA and CDR2 SQIVND (reference sequence). V lost 0 bases to trimming and J lost 1 base, with 6 bases between them. CDR3 in amino acids: CASSIEGGNYGYTF. The CDR3 nucleotides are TGTGCCAGTAGTATAGAAGGCGGTAACTATGGCTACACCTTC.

This rearrangement joins TRBV6-5 to TRBJ2-7; D might be TRBD1 (5 bases). The germline V gene has CDR1 MNHEY and CDR2 SVGAGI. The length of the CDR3 is 15 residues. V gave up 4 bases and J gave up 3 bases, with 16 bases separating them. The CDR3 DNA follows: TGTGCCAGCAGTTCCGCCCCCGACAGCTTCTACGAGCAGTACTTC. Translated: CASSSAPDSFYEQYF.

This clone was observed once. The same CDR3 is also encoded by other DNA sequences in this sample. This rearrangement joins TRBV19 to TRBJ1-1; 7 nucleotides align to TRBD1. With 5 bases clipped from V and 5 bases from J, the junction kept 5 bases outside the gene matches. The CDR3 has 13 amino acids. CDR1 and CDR2 from the germline V gene are LNHDA and SQIVND (reference sequence). The CDR3 DNA sequence: TGTGCCAGTAGTCGACAGGGTGATACTGAAGCTTTCTTT. The encoded protein is CASSRQGDTEAFF.

The CDR3 region has the DNA TGTGCCAGTAGTATGCCCAGGCAGGCCTCTGGGGCCAACGTCCTGACTTTC. This sequence encodes CASSMPRQASGANVLTF. The rearrangement joins TRBV19 to TRBJ2-6; D not certain. The germline V and J ends were trimmed by 3 bases and 0 bases, with 12 bases remaining between them. The CDR3 covers 17 residues. Looked up from germline, CDR1 is LNHDA and CDR2 is SQIVND (reference sequence).

A single count supports this clone. V gene TRBV7-2 combines with J gene TRBJ2-1; 12 nucleotides align to TRBD2. This CDR3 comprises 16 residues. After removal of 5 bases from V and 4 bases from J, the junction contained 6 bases not matched to a gene. CDR1 and CDR2 (germline): SGHTA, FQGNSA. CDR3 DNA sequence: TGTGCCAGCAGCCCTCTGGGACTAGCGGGTTACAATGAGCAGTTCTTC. It encodes CASSPLGLAGYNEQFF.

The CDR3 nucleotides are TGTGCCAGCAGCTTGGGGGGGGGATTTGGTCAGCCCCAGCATTTT. It specifies CASSLGGGFGQPQHF. This sequence joins TRBV5-6 and TRBJ1-5; weak D call: TRBD1 (5 bases). The germline V and J ends were trimmed by 0 bases and 6 bases, with 13 bases remaining between them. The CDR3 contains 15 residues. CDR1 is SGHDT, CDR2 YYEEEE, per germline.

This rearrangement joins TRBV10-3 to TRBJ2-3; D may match TRBD1 or TRBD2 (5 bases each). Per the germline V gene, CDR1 is ENHRY and CDR2 is SYGVKD. V was cut by 2 bases and J by 3 bases, with 12 bases left in between. This CDR3 region has 15 residues. In DNA form, the CDR3 reads TGTGCCATCAGTGAGGGGTTAGGGGAGACAGATACGCAGTATTTT. Its translation: CAISEGLGETDTQYF.

This clone showed up just once. J is TRBJ2-1 and V is TRBV7-3; perhaps TRBD2 as D (6 bases). V lost 1 base to trimming and J lost 2 bases, with 9 bases between them. This CDR3 spans 15 amino acids. The germline gives CDR1 SGHTA, CDR2 FQGTGA. The CDR3 DNA reads TGTGCCAGCAGCTTAAACGGGAGAGCCTACAATGAGCAGTTCTTC. Its protein is CASSLNGRAYNEQFF.

The chain combines TRBV5-6 with TRBJ2-3; no reliable D call. The CDR3 has 14 residues. Germline CDR1 reads SGHDT; CDR2 reads YYEEEE. Between the trimmed V and J ends, which lost 0 bases and 2 bases, there was a span of 7 bases. The CDR3, as DNA: TGTGCCAGCAGCTTGGACAGCCCCACAGATACGCAGTATTTT. It yields the protein CASSLDSPTDTQYF. Full variable domain (missing parts from reference TRBV5-6 and TRBJ2-3): DAGVTQSPTHLIKTRGQQVTLRCSPKSGHDTVSWYQQALGQGPQFIFQYYEEEERQRGNFPDRFSGHQFPNYSSELNVNALLLGDSALYLCASSLDSPTDTQYFGPGTRLTVL.

This clone came up once. The chain recombines TRBV7-2 with TRBJ1-2; D is unresolved. Trimming took 7 bases from V and 4 from J, leaving 19 bases between them. Germline V CDR1 and CDR2: SGHTA, FQGNSA. The CDR3 is made up of 15 amino acids. The CDR3 coding sequence is TGTGCCAGCATTCCTGCGACCAGCGCTCCCTATGGCTACACCTTC. Encoded protein: CASIPATSAPYGYTF. Variable domain in full (rest from reference TRBV7-2 and TRBJ1-2): GAGVSQSPSNKVTEKGKDVELRCDPISGHTALYWYRQSLGQGLEFLIYFQGNSAPDKSGLPSDRFSAERTGGSVSTLTIQRTQQEDSAVYLCASIPATSAPYGYTFGSGTRLTVV.

DNA of the CDR3: TGTGCCAGCACCTCGGCCGGGACGGGGGAGCAGTTCTTC. Its translation is CASTSAGTGEQFF. The chain uses TRBV7-2 and TRBJ2-1, with D perhaps matching TRBD1 or TRBD2 (5 bases each). This CDR3 spans 13 amino acids. The germline V gene encodes CDR1 SGHTA and CDR2 FQGNSA. Trimming took 7 bases from V and 10 from J, leaving 17 bases between them. The whole variable domain, remainder taken from reference TRBV7-2 and TRBJ2-1, is GAGVSQSPSNKVTEKGKDVELRCDPISGHTALYWYRQSLGQGLEFLIYFQGNSAPDKSGLPSDRFSAERTGGSVSTLTIQRTQQEDSAVYLCASTSAGTGEQFFGPGTRLTVL.

The rearrangement links TRBV9 to TRBJ2-2; maybe TRBD2 (6 bases). V lost 3 bases and J lost 7, with 16 bases in between. This CDR3 has 15 amino acids. CDR1 is SGDLS and CDR2 is YYNGEE in the germline V gene. CDR3 protein: CASSGAGLTDGELFF. The CDR3 nucleotides are TGTGCCAGCAGCGGAGCCGGACTAACGGACGGGGAGCTGTTTTTT.

The V and J genes are TRBV6-1 and TRBJ1-1, with D uncertain. Trimming stripped 2 bases from V and 0 bases from J, with 10 bases between. CDR3 length: 15 amino acids. Germline lookup yields CDR1 MNHNS and CDR2 SASEGT. The CDR3 region has the DNA TGTGCCAGCAGTGAAAGCGGCAGGTTGAACACTGAAGCTTTCTTT. This codes for CASSESGRLNTEAFF.

This rearrangement joins TRBV6-2 or TRBV6-3 to TRBJ2-3; D unclear. V lost 4 bases and J lost 2, with 7 bases in between. CDR3 size: 13 residues. Germline V lookup: CDR1 MNHEY, CDR2 SVGEGT. Written as DNA, the CDR3 is TGTGCCAGCAGTTTCCCCACCACAGATACGCAGTATTTT. Translation: CASSFPTTDTQYF.

This clone has just a few counts. The J gene is TRBJ2-3, the V gene TRBV7-2; 8 bases align to TRBD2. The CDR3 has 16 residues. Per the germline V gene, CDR1 is SGHTA and CDR2 is FQGNSA. The trim removed 6 bases at V and 2 bases at J, leaving 10 bases unmatched. The CDR3 loop is CASRSPAGGSTDTQYF. CDR3 coding DNA: TGTGCCAGCAGGTCCCCGGCGGGGGGTTCCACAGATACGCAGTATTTT. Looking up the rest from reference TRBV7-2 and TRBJ2-3 gives the full variable domain: GAGVSQSPSNKVTEKGKDVELRCDPISGHTALYWYRQSLGQGLEFLIYFQGNSAPDKSGLPSDRFSAERTGGSVSTLTIQRTQQEDSAVYLCASRSPAGGSTDTQYFGPGTRLTVL.

This clone came up once. The V and J genes are TRBV9 and TRBJ1-2, with D unclear. Germline V CDR1 and CDR2: SGDLS, YYNGEE. The CDR3 covers 15 residues. Trimming took off 4 bases at V and 4 bases at J, with 17 bases between the two ends. The CDR3 sequence is CASSSGLWGFYGYTF. The CDR3 nucleotides are TGTGCCAGCAGCTCCGGCCTTTGGGGATTCTATGGCTACACCTTC.

The CDR3 spells CASSLVNRLGNEQFF. The DNA of the CDR3 is TGTGCCAGCAGCTTAGTTAATCGGCTAGGCAATGAGCAGTTCTTC. The V gene is TRBV7-2, the J gene TRBJ2-1; D not resolved. Germline loops: CDR1 SGHTA, CDR2 FQGNSA. Trimming took off 1 base at V and 6 bases at J, with 13 bases between the two ends. The CDR3 is 15 residues long.

The chain recombines TRBV29-1 with TRBJ1-5; 8 positions agree with TRBD1. The germline CDR1 and CDR2 sequences are SQVTM and ANQGSEA. The V segment lost 6 bases and the J segment 0 bases; nucleotides outside the gene matches: 1. CDR3 length equals 13 residues. The CDR3 protein is CSVTGDSNQPQHF. The CDR3 coding sequence is TGCAGCGTGACAGGGGATAGCAATCAGCCCCAGCATTTT.

The chain links TRBV19 to TRBJ1-4, with D unresolved. The germline V gene encodes CDR1 LNHDA and CDR2 SQIVND (reference sequence). The V gene lost 11 bases and the J gene lost 7 bases, with 23 bases spanning the gap. CDR3 length: 15 amino acids. The CDR3 DNA reads TGTGCCTCTCAGACCGGGCAGCCGGGTGGTGAAAAACTGTTTTTT. Protein sequence: CASQTGQPGGEKLFF.

This rearrangement joins TRBV5-5 to TRBJ2-1; 14 bases align to TRBD2. V lost 0 bases, J lost 5 bases, and 4 bases stayed unmatched. CDR1 and CDR2 from the germline V gene are SGHKS and YYEKEE (reference sequence). The length of the CDR3 is 17 residues. For the CDR3, the DNA is TGTGCCAGCAGCTTGGGGACTAGCGGGGGGAGGAACAATGAGCAGTTCTTC. Protein sequence: CASSLGTSGGRNNEQFF.

V gene TRBV6-4 combines with J gene TRBJ1-6; D might be TRBD1 (5 bases). The germline CDR1 and CDR2 sequences are MRHNA and SNTAGT. The CDR3 loop spans 19 amino acids. Trimming pared 5 bases from V and 0 bases from J, leaving 20 bases between. The CDR3 region has the DNA TGTGCCAGCAGTCCAAGGACTCCCCTTAGGGGCTCCTATAATTCACCCCTCCACTTT. Protein sequence: CASSPRTPLRGSYNSPLHF.

V is TRBV5-8 and J is TRBJ1-2; D uncertain. V was clipped by 1 base and J by 2 bases, with 9 bases between them. This CDR3 region has 14 residues. Germline assignment: CDR1 SGHTS and CDR2 YDEGEE. As DNA, the CDR3 is TGTGCCAGCAGCTTGACCGGGCAGAACTATGGCTACACCTTC. Encoded protein: CASSLTGQNYGYTF.

A single count supports this clone. This chain joins TRBV7-9 and TRBJ1-2, with 8 bases matching TRBD1. V lost 5 bases and J lost 6; bases outside the gene matches: 11. Germline CDR1 is SEHNR and CDR2 is FQNEAQ (reference sequence). The CDR3 has 15 residues. The CDR3 sequence: CASSVVDRVKNGYTF. The CDR3 bases are TGTGCCAGCAGCGTAGTGGACAGGGTGAAGAATGGCTACACCTTC.

The chain uses TRBV5-6 and TRBJ1-6; 7 bases map to TRBD1. CDR3 length equals 15 residues. The germline CDR1 and CDR2 sequences are SGHDT and YYEEEE. V was clipped by 6 bases and J by 7 bases; unmatched bases: 10. The CDR3 is CASTLRGGGNSPLHF. CDR3 nucleotide sequence: TGTGCCAGCACTTTACGAGGGGGCGGGAATTCACCCCTCCACTTT.

The chain is built from TRBV7-2 and TRBJ1-1, with D possibly being TRBD1 (5 bases). CDR1 and CDR2 from the germline V gene are SGHTA and FQGNSA. This CDR3 region has 17 residues. Trimming stripped 5 bases from V and 0 bases from J, with 19 bases between. In DNA, the CDR3 is TGTGCCAGCAGCCCCGGGGGTAGGGGCAAAATGAACACTGAAGCTTTCTTT. Translated, it gives CASSPGGRGKMNTEAFF.